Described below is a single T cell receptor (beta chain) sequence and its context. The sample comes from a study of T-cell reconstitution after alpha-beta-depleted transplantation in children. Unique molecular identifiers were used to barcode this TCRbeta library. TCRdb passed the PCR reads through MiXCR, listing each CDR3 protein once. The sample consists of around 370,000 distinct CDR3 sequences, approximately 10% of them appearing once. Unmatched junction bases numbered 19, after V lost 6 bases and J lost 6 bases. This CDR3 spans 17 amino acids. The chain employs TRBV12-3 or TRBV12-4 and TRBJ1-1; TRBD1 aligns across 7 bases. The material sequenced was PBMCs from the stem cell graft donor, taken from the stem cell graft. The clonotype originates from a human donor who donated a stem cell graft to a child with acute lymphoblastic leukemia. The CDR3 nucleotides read TGTGCCAGCAGATTTGGCCTATTCCGACAGGGTAGAGCTGAAGCTTTCTTT. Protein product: CASRFGLFRQGRAEAFF.